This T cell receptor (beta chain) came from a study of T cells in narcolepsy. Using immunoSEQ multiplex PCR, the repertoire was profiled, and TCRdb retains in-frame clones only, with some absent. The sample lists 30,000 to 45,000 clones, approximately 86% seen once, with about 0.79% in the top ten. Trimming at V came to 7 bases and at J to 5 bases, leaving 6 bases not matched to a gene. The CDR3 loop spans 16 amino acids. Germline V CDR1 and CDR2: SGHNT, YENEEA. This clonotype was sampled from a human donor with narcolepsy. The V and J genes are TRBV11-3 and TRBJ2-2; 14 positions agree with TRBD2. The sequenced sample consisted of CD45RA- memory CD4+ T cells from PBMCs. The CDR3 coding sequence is TGTGCCAGCAAGCCGGGACTAGCGGGAGCTACCGGGGAGCTGTTTTTT. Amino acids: CASKPGLAGATGELFF.